This TCR beta chain was captured by sequencing in a study of Graves' ophthalmopathy and Graves' hyperthyroidism. Researchers classed hyperthyroidism as stable given no ophthalmopathy within 18 months of follow-up. PBMCs had their origin in fresh peripheral blood (around 10 ml). This clonotype was detected many times. The antigen remains undetermined. Germline values: CDR1 MNHNS, CDR2 SASEGT. J gave up 8 bases and V 4 bases, and 9 bases lay outside the gene matches. The CDR3 sequence is 17 residues long. Researchers took RNA transcripts and amplified TCR beta CDR3 regions from them. The authors performed first-round RT-PCR with HTBI primers and then a second-round multiplex PCR. TCRdb analysed the multiplex PCR reads with MiXCR anew, one entry per CDR3 protein. The sample lists about 380,000 distinct CDR3 sequences; less than 20% were seen once. The study's findings and limits: The authors also found most expanded thyroid clonotypes above 0.001 frequency in blood. Ophthalmopathy and stable hyperthyroidism were discriminated by a 13-signature model, with roughly 86% sensitivity and approximately 77% specificity.

The J gene is TRBJ2-4, the V gene TRBV6-1, with 15 nucleotides matching TRBD2. Sequenced material: peripheral blood. This clonotype originated in a woman between 18 and 30 years old with stable Graves' hyperthyroidism. DNA for the CDR3: TGTGCCAGCAGTGCCCTTGGACTAGCGGGGGGGATTTACATTCAGTACTTC. Amino acid sequence: CASSALGLAGGIYIQYF.